This T cell receptor (beta chain) was identified in a study of radiation and T cells in renal cell carcinoma. Sequencing was performed with immunoSEQ multiplex PCR; in TCRdb, only in-frame clones are kept and a portion is missing. The table records 100,000 to 150,000 clones, 88% of them present only once. The V gene lost 5 bases and the J gene lost 2 bases, with 9 bases spanning the gap. CDR1 is SGHRS and CDR2 is YFSETQ in the germline V gene. The CDR3 covers 13 residues. This clone was observed a single time. Time point in this sample: blood 2 weeks post-SBRT. Treatment specified: 15 Gy SBRT to primary tumor, nephrectomy 4 weeks later.

The receptor's source is a woman aged 70-85 years with renal cell carcinoma. V gene TRBV5-1 combines with J gene TRBJ2-3; D is uncertain. Specimen: blood, collected from a patient whose treatment included radiotherapy and nephrectomy. In DNA form, the CDR3 reads TGCGCCAGCAGAGTTCCAACCACAGATACGCAGTATTTT. Protein product: CASRVPTTDTQYF.